The 11 T cell receptor beta chains below come from one sample, sequenced in a study of STAT5B mutations in CD4+ large granular lymphocyte leukemia. Profiled with immunoSEQ multiplex PCR; TCRdb holds only in-frame clones, not every one. The table has about 38,000 clones, about 80% seen once. Material: CD4+ T cells from blood buffy coats. Source of these receptors: a human donor in good health.

The CDR3 DNA is TGTGCCAGCTCGCCCGGGACAGCCTCTTACGAGCAGTACTTC. Encoded protein: CASSPGTASYEQYF. The V call is TRBV18, the J call TRBJ2-7; TRBD1 matches 7 bases. This CDR3 contains 14 residues. Trimming took 6 bases from V and 4 from J; bases not matched to a gene: 9. Germline V CDR1 and CDR2: KGHSH, LQKENI.

The rearrangement joins TRBV5-6 to TRBJ2-5; 7 nucleotides align to TRBD1. The CDR3 totals 14 residues. Germline V CDR1 and CDR2: SGHDT, YYEEEE. V was pared by 0 bases and J by 3 bases, with 2 bases of the junction left unmatched. The CDR3 loop reads CASSLEQGEETQYF. The CDR3 DNA reads TGTGCCAGCAGCTTGGAGCAGGGGGAAGAGACCCAGTACTTC. Drawing the rest from reference TRBV5-6 and TRBJ2-5, the complete variable domain is DAGVTQSPTHLIKTRGQQVTLRCSPKSGHDTVSWYQQALGQGPQFIFQYYEEEERQRGNFPDRFSGHQFPNYSSELNVNALLLGDSALYLCASSLEQGEETQYFGPGTRLLVL.

The rearrangement uses TRBV7-9 and TRBJ2-7; tentatively, D is TRBD2 (6 bases). Between the trimmed V and J ends, which lost 5 bases and 6 bases, there was a span of 11 bases. The CDR3 has 12 residues. Per germline, CDR1 SEHNR and CDR2 FQNEAQ (reference sequence). CDR3 DNA sequence: TGTGCCAGCAGCCAGGACTACCGCGAGCAGTACTTC. It translates to CASSQDYREQYF.

This clone was picked up one time. The J gene is TRBJ1-3, the V gene TRBV7-2; 8 positions agree with TRBD1. Germline V gene lookup returns CDR1 SGHTA and CDR2 FQGNSA. The CDR3 spans 16 residues. Trimming at V came to 1 base and at J to 3 bases, leaving 5 bases not matched to a gene. CDR3 region: CASSLGTGGYGNTIYF. The CDR3 DNA sequence: TGTGCCAGCAGCTTAGGAACAGGGGGGTATGGAAACACCATATATTTT.

In this sample, this clone turned up a few times. The V call is TRBV30, the J call TRBJ1-5, with 8 bases aligning to TRBD1. Per the germline V gene, CDR1 is GTSNPN and CDR2 is SVGIG (reference sequence). CDR3 length: 16 residues. V dropped 4 bases and J dropped 4; count of bases not matched to a gene: 12. Written as DNA, the CDR3 is TGTGCCTGGATGGCAGGGGGCGCGGGACCTAATCAGCCCCAGCATTTT. It translates to CAWMAGGAGPNQPQHF.

The chain employs TRBV7-3 and TRBJ2-3, with 14 bases lining up with TRBD2. V lost 4 bases, J lost 3 bases, and 3 bases stayed unmatched. The CDR3 runs to 16 residues. The germline V gene encodes CDR1 SGHTA and CDR2 FQGTGA. In nucleotides, the CDR3 is TGTGCCAGCAGCTCCGGGACTAGCGGGAGAACAGATACGCAGTATTTT. Its protein product is CASSSGTSGRTDTQYF.

This rearrangement joins TRBV5-1 to TRBJ2-5; D is unresolved. This CDR3 is built from 16 residues. The ends were cut back, 0 bases at V and 1 base at J, with 13 bases in the middle. Per germline, CDR1 SGHRS and CDR2 YFSETQ. The CDR3 protein is CASSLGSVSGQETQYF. CDR3 in DNA: TGCGCCAGCAGCTTGGGTTCTGTCTCCGGCCAAGAGACCCAGTACTTC.

The chain has TRBV6-4 and TRBJ1-5, with D unclear. The CDR3 is made up of 14 amino acids. V dropped 2 bases and J dropped 10 bases, with 15 bases sitting between them. Germline V CDR1 and CDR2: MRHNA, SNTAGT. The CDR3 nucleotides read TGTGCCAGCAGTGACGGTTTGGGTCGGAAACCCCAGCATTTT. This translates into CASSDGLGRKPQHF.

V and J are TRBV2 and TRBJ2-1, with 8 bases fitting TRBD2. This CDR3 region has 16 residues. Germline V gives CDR1 SNHLY, CDR2 FYNNEI. Trimming at V came to 6 bases and at J to 3 bases, leaving 10 bases not matched to a gene. The CDR3: CASRGQAGELYNEQFF. The CDR3 nucleotides read TGTGCCAGCAGGGGGCAAGCGGGAGAACTCTACAATGAGCAGTTCTTC.

The rearrangement uses TRBV5-1 and TRBJ2-2; TRBD2 aligns across 9 bases. CDR1 is SGHRS, CDR2 YFSETQ, per germline. The V and J ends lost 6 bases and 6 bases, in that order; junction bases with no gene match: 6. The length of the CDR3 is 14 residues. CDR3 sequence reads: CASKRREGPGELFF. CDR3 coding DNA: TGCGCCAGCAAACGGCGGGAGGGCCCCGGGGAGCTGTTTTTT.

V usage is TRBV7-9 and J usage is TRBJ2-4, with D tentatively TRBD1 or TRBD2 (5 bases each). Germline values: CDR1 SEHNR, CDR2 FQNEAQ (reference sequence). The CDR3 contains 12 residues. Trimming took off 0 bases at V and 15 bases at J, with 12 bases between the two ends. CDR3 sequence reads: CASSLASGRRYF. CDR3 nucleotide sequence: TGTGCCAGCAGCTTAGCCTCGGGACGGCGGTACTTC. Variable domain in full (rest from reference TRBV7-9 and TRBJ2-4): DTGVSQNPRHKITKRGQNVTFRCDPISEHNRLYWYRQTLGQGPEFLTYFQNEAQLEKSRLLSDRFSAERPKGSFSTLEIQRTEQGDSAMYLCASSLASGRRYFGAGTRLSVL.